The 31 T cell receptor beta chains reported below all come from one sample, sequenced in a study of blood T cell repertoires in COVID-19. Method: immunoSEQ multiplex PCR; TCRdb's copy keeps in-frame clones and lacks some. The sample shows some 41,000 clones, around 90% of them seen only once. The specimen was peripheral blood. Source of these receptors: a woman aged 80 or over with active COVID-19.

This clone came up once. V and J are TRBV30 and TRBJ2-5, with D perhaps TRBD2 (7 bases). V lost 8 bases and J lost 4, with 17 bases in between. The CDR3 consists of 13 residues. The V gene's germline CDR1 is GTSNPN and CDR2 SVGIG (reference sequence). The CDR3 protein is CAGSRGAGETQYF. The CDR3 nucleotides are TGTGCCGGAAGCCGGGGGGCGGGAGAGACCCAGTACTTC.

The chain joins TRBV4-3 to TRBJ1-3, with TRBD1 identical over 9 bases. Germline V gene lookup returns CDR1 LGHNA and CDR2 YSLEER. The length of the CDR3 is 16 residues. The J segment lost 8 bases and the V segment lost 0 bases, leaving 8 bases of the junction unmatched. The CDR3 here is CASSQDWAGQGYTIYF. DNA for the CDR3: TGCGCCAGCAGCCAAGATTGGGCGGGACAGGGATACACCATATATTTT.

V and J are TRBV9 and TRBJ1-2, with TRBD1 matching 10 bases. The length of the CDR3 is 16 residues. Germline loops: CDR1 SGDLS, CDR2 YYNGEE. J was trimmed by 6 bases and V by 2 bases; bases with no gene match: 10. The CDR3 region is CASSVSGTGEYHGYTF. The CDR3 DNA follows: TGTGCCAGCAGCGTGTCCGGGACAGGGGAATATCATGGCTACACCTTC.

The genes are TRBV19 and TRBJ1-5; possibly TRBD1 for D (6 bases). Trimming shortened V by 3 bases and J by 6 bases, and 15 bases separated the two germline ends. Germline CDR1 reads LNHDA; CDR2 reads SQIVND (reference sequence). The length of the CDR3 is 15 residues. CDR3: CASSIGDIRSQPQHF. DNA of the CDR3: TGTGCCAGTAGTATCGGGGACATTAGGAGTCAGCCCCAGCATTTT.

This clone appeared a single time. The rearrangement uses TRBV10-1 and TRBJ2-3; TRBD2 matches at 12 bases. CDR3 size: 16 residues. With 6 bases clipped from V and 2 bases from J, the junction kept 6 bases outside the gene matches. Germline CDR1 is WNHNN and CDR2 is SYGVQD (reference sequence). CDR3 bases: TGCGCCAGCAGCCGAGGACTAGCGGGGAACACAGATACGCAGTATTTT. This translates into CASSRGLAGNTDTQYF.

The J gene is TRBJ2-3, the V gene TRBV28; D is perhaps TRBD1 (6 bases). With 2 bases removed from V and 5 bases from J, the gap between germline ends came to 14 bases. This CDR3 spans 15 amino acids. Per germline, CDR1 MDHEN and CDR2 SYDVKM. CDR3 nucleotide sequence: TGTGCCAGCAGTTTAGCAGGGGCCAACAGAGATACGCAGTATTTT. It is translated as CASSLAGANRDTQYF.

The rearrangement links TRBV11-3 to TRBJ2-7, with 9 bases lining up with TRBD1. The CDR3 extends over 13 amino acids. Germline loops: CDR1 SGHNT, CDR2 YENEEA. Trimming took 5 bases from V and 3 from J; bases not matched to a gene: 2. The CDR3 bases are TGTGCCAGCAGCCCGGGACAGGGCTACGAGCAGTACTTC. Encoded protein: CASSPGQGYEQYF.

CDR3 coding DNA: TGTGCCAGCAGCCGGGGGACAGGGAGAAACTATGGCTACACCTTC. This gives the protein CASSRGTGRNYGYTF. V gene TRBV3-1 (or the pseudogene TRBV3-2) combines with J gene TRBJ1-2; 9 bases are shared with TRBD1. CDR3 length: 15 residues. Germline CDR1 reads LGHDT; CDR2 reads YNNKEL (reference sequence). With V trimmed by 4 bases and J by 2 bases, 5 bases remained unmatched.

The chain couples TRBV6-2 or TRBV6-3 to TRBJ2-3, with 8 nucleotides matching TRBD2. Germline V lookup: CDR1 MNHEY, CDR2 SVGEGT. The CDR3 is made up of 15 amino acids. With V trimmed by 0 bases and J by 6 bases, 5 bases remained unmatched. Here the CDR3 DNA reads TGTGCCAGCAGTTACTCGCGGGAGGCCCGGGATACGCAGTATTTT. It yields the protein CASSYSREARDTQYF.

The V gene is TRBV19, the J gene TRBJ1-2; D possibly corresponds to TRBD1 (5 bases). The CDR3 totals 15 residues. Looked up from germline, CDR1 is LNHDA and CDR2 is SQIVND (reference sequence). Trimming pared 5 bases from V and 2 bases from J, leaving 15 bases between. As DNA, the CDR3 is TGTGCCAGTAGTGCGGGGCAGAGGATAAACTATGGCTACACCTTC. Encoded protein: CASSAGQRINYGYTF.

The J gene is TRBJ2-1, the V gene TRBV19; 11 nucleotides match TRBD2. Trimming removed 3 bases from V and 5 bases from J; junction bases left unmatched: 3. The CDR3 extends over 15 amino acids. CDR1 LNHDA and CDR2 SQIVND come from the germline V gene (reference sequence). CDR3 loop: CASSMISGGDNEQFF. For the CDR3, the DNA is TGTGCCAGTAGTATGATTAGCGGGGGGGACAATGAGCAGTTCTTC.

This sequence joins TRBV7-2 and TRBJ2-3; TRBD2 matches at 11 bases. Germline loops: CDR1 SGHTA, CDR2 FQGNSA. This CDR3 has 18 amino acids. V lost 1 base, J lost 5 bases, and 11 bases stayed unmatched. The CDR3 nucleotides read TGTGCCAGCAGCTTAGTATTGTTAGCGGGGGGGCCGGGAGATACGCAGTATTTT. The encoded protein is CASSLVLLAGGPGDTQYF.

The J gene is TRBJ2-1, the V gene TRBV6-5, with 10 bases lining up with TRBD1. Germline CDR1 MNHEY, CDR2 SVGAGI. The length of the CDR3 is 15 residues. With V trimmed by 6 bases and J by 7 bases, 9 bases remained unmatched. CDR3 in amino acids: CASRHDRGRFNEQFF. Written as DNA, the CDR3 is TGTGCCAGCAGACACGACAGGGGGCGGTTTAATGAGCAGTTCTTC.

V gene TRBV18 combines with J gene TRBJ1-6; the match to TRBD1 covers 8 bases. The CDR3 totals 17 residues. Germline-derived CDR1 and CDR2 are KGHSH and LQKENI. Trimming removed 3 bases from V and 0 bases from J; junction bases left unmatched: 4. Written as DNA, the CDR3 is TGTGCCAGCTCACCGCGGACAGGGAGCTCCTATAATTCACCCCTCCACTTT. Its translation is CASSPRTGSSYNSPLHF.

The rearrangement links TRBV9 to TRBJ1-6; 7 bases are shared with TRBD1. CDR1 is SGDLS, CDR2 YYNGEE, per germline. Trimming took 3 bases from V and 9 from J; bases not matched to a gene: 6. This CDR3 is 14 amino acids long. CDR3 DNA sequence: TGTGCCAGCAGCGAGCGACAGGGTGGTTCACCCCTCCACTTT. It codes for CASSERQGGSPLHF.

The V call is TRBV2, the J call TRBJ2-1, with 13 bases fitting TRBD2. CDR3 size: 16 residues. After removal of 6 bases from V and 5 bases from J, the junction contained 7 bases not matched to a gene. Germline V gene data show CDR1 as SNHLY and CDR2 as FYNNEI. The CDR3 DNA is TGTGCCAGCAGGGAAAAACTAGCGGGGGGGGACAATGAGCAGTTCTTC. Encoded protein: CASREKLAGGDNEQFF.

The chain links TRBV10-3 to TRBJ2-7; TRBD1 matches at 8 bases. From germline, CDR1 is ENHRY and CDR2 SYGVKD. CDR3 length: 14 residues. Trimming took 9 bases from V and 3 from J; bases not matched to a gene: 10. The CDR3 nucleotides are TGTGCCATTTCGGACCGGGACAGGCTCTACGAGCAGTACTTC. Translating gives CAISDRDRLYEQYF.

The chain employs TRBV7-9 and TRBJ1-5; tentative D call: TRBD1 (5 bases). Looked up from germline, CDR1 is SEHNR and CDR2 is FQNEAQ (reference sequence). The V and J ends lost 5 bases and 4 bases respectively, with 15 bases between them. The CDR3 has 15 amino acids. The CDR3 sequence is CASSEGSGTNQPQHF. CDR3 sequence (DNA): TGTGCCAGCAGCGAAGGAAGCGGGACGAATCAGCCCCAGCATTTT.

The chain employs TRBV7-6 and TRBJ1-4; perhaps TRBD1 as D (6 bases). Trimming removed 4 bases from V and 8 bases from J, with 17 bases in between. Germline CDR1 SGHVS, CDR2 FNYEAQ. CDR3 length: 15 residues. The CDR3 DNA follows: TGTGCCAGCAGCTCGCCAGGGGTTTCGAGGGAAAAACTGTTTTTT. This gives the protein CASSSPGVSREKLFF.

V is TRBV18 and J is TRBJ2-5; 10 bases match TRBD1. This CDR3 comprises 16 residues. Germline loops: CDR1 KGHSH, CDR2 LQKENI. V dropped 4 bases and J dropped 2; count of bases not matched to a gene: 7. CDR3 DNA sequence: TGTGCCAGCTCACGTCGAGACAGGGGGCGGCAAGAGACCCAGTACTTC. This codes for CASSRRDRGRQETQYF.

In regard to this clone: One end of the junction is discordant with germline, which a read error may explain. The rearrangement joins TRBV30 to TRBJ1-2; possible D gene TRBD1, 5 bases. The length of the CDR3 is 12 residues. In germline, CDR1 is GTSNPN, CDR2 SVGIG (reference sequence). The CDR3 DNA reads as TGTGCCTGGAGTGAAACATGGGGCCTCGTCGCCTTC. Translating gives CAWSETWGLVAF.

J is TRBJ1-2 and V is TRBV11-2; maybe TRBD1 (5 bases). V lost 1 base and J lost 5, with 11 bases in between. This CDR3 has 14 residues. Germline assignment: CDR1 SGHAT and CDR2 FQNNGV. The CDR3 reads CASSLATAKYGYTF. CDR3 DNA: TGTGCCAGCAGCTTAGCGACAGCCAAGTATGGCTACACCTTC. Based on the CDR3 plus reference TRBV11-2 and TRBJ1-2, the full variable domain is EAGVAQSPRYKIIEKRQSVAFWCNPISGHATLYWYQQILGQGPKLLIQFQNNGVVDDSQLPKDRFSAERLKGVDSTLKIQPAKLEDSAVYLCASSLATAKYGYTFGSGTRLTVV.

The chain has TRBV5-1 and TRBJ1-4, with 10 bases that match TRBD1. CDR1 is SGHRS and CDR2 is YFSETQ in the germline V gene. The CDR3 length is 14 residues. V lost 4 bases, J lost 7 bases, and 4 bases stayed unmatched. The CDR3 nucleotides are TGCGCCAGCAGCCGGACAGGGGGAAGTGAAAAACTGTTTTTT. Its translation is CASSRTGGSEKLFF.

In its sample, this clone was seen a few times. V usage is TRBV19 and J usage is TRBJ1-1; no firm D call. CDR1 is LNHDA, CDR2 SQIVND, per germline (reference sequence). CDR3 length: 13 amino acids. This CDR3 reads CRARAGGNTEAFF. CDR3 in DNA: TGTAGGGCCCGGGCAGGAGGGAACACTGAAGCTTTCTTT.

The chain employs TRBV21-1 and TRBJ2-3; TRBD2 is the table's D call, not checked against the DNA. TRBV21-1 is termed a pseudogene. This CDR3 contains 16 residues. CDR3 bases: TGTGCCAGCAGCAAAAGAGCGGGGGGGCCGGCAGATACGCAGTATTTT. Translating it yields CASSKRAGGPADTQYF.

The rearrangement links TRBV5-4 to TRBJ2-3; D possibly corresponds to TRBD1 (5 bases). V lost 0 bases to trimming and J lost 8 bases, with 16 bases between them. The CDR3 spans 15 residues. The germline V gene has CDR1 SGHNT and CDR2 YYREEE (reference sequence). The CDR3 protein is CASSLDFEAQGTQYF. In DNA form, the CDR3 reads TGTGCCAGCAGCTTGGATTTTGAGGCTCAGGGTACGCAGTATTTT.

This chain connects TRBV11-3 to TRBJ2-7, with D perhaps TRBD1 (5 bases). Germline CDR1 reads SGHNT; CDR2 reads YENEEA. Trimming removed 0 bases from V and 2 bases from J, with 8 bases in between. CDR3 length equals 14 residues. The CDR3 here is CASSLDRQTYEQYF. CDR3 sequence (DNA): TGTGCCAGCAGCTTAGATCGACAGACCTACGAGCAGTACTTC.

V and J are TRBV30 and TRBJ1-1, with no clear D. This CDR3 has 15 residues. Germline values: CDR1 GTSNPN, CDR2 SVGIG (reference sequence). The V end lost 0 bases, the J end lost 0 bases, and 11 bases lay between the germline ends. The chain's CDR3 is CAWSVMGQLNTEAFF. The CDR3, as DNA: TGTGCCTGGAGTGTAATGGGCCAGCTGAACACTGAAGCTTTCTTT.

V is TRBV3-1 (or the pseudogene TRBV3-2) and J is TRBJ2-3, with 8 bases fitting TRBD2. Per germline, CDR1 LGHDT and CDR2 YNNKEL (reference sequence). The length of the CDR3 is 17 residues. V was clipped by 5 bases and J by 1 base; unmatched bases: 11. The CDR3 sequence is CASSTRGGTRGTDTQYF. DNA of the CDR3: TGTGCCAGCAGCACAAGGGGGGGGACTAGGGGCACAGATACGCAGTATTTT.

The genes are TRBV6-5 and TRBJ1-1; weak D call: TRBD1 (6 bases). Germline V gene data show CDR1 as MNHEY and CDR2 as SVGAGI. Trimming took 3 bases from V and 11 from J, leaving 16 bases between them. There are 13 residues in the CDR3. CDR3 bases: TGTGCCAGCAGTTATAGGGACACCCTGGGGGCTTTCTTT. Encoded protein: CASSYRDTLGAFF.

J is TRBJ2-3 and V is TRBV5-6; 9 bases align to TRBD1. This CDR3 has 15 amino acids. V gave up 4 bases and J gave up 6 bases; unmatched junction bases: 9. CDR1 is SGHDT and CDR2 is YYEEEE in the germline V gene. As DNA, the CDR3 is TGTGCCAGCAGCGGGGGGACAGGGAGTAGGGATACGCAGTATTTT. It specifies CASSGGTGSRDTQYF.